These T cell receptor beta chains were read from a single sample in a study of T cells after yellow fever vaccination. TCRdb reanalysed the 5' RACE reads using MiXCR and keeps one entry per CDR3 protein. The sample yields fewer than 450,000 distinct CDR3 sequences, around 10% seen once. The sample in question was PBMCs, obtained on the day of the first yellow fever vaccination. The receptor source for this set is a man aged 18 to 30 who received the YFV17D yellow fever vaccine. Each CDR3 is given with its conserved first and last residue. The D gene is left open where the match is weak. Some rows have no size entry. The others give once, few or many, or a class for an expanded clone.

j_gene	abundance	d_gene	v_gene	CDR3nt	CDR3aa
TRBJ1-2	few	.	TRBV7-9	TGTGCCAGCAGCTTAATCTTGGGGGGGAGTGATGGCTACACCTTC	CASSLILGGSDGYTF
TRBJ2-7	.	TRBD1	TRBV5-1	TGCGCCAGCAGCGAGACCGGGACAGTGAACCCCTGCGAGCAGTACTTC	CASSETGTVNPCEQYF
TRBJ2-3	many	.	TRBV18	TGTGCCAGCTCACCACCTCTAGATACGCAGTATTTT	CASSPPLDTQYF
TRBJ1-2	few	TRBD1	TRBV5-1	TGCGCCAGCAGCGCTCCGGGACAGCACTATGGCTACACCTTC	CASSAPGQHYGYTF
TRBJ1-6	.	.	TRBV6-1	TGTGCCAGCAGCGAGGGGTCTCCGGGGTATTCACCCCTCCACTTT	CASSEGSPGYSPLHF
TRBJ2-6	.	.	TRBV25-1	TGTGCCAGCAGTGCTATCGGCTCTGGGGCCAACGTCCTGACTTTC	CASSAIGSGANVLTF
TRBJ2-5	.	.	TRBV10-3	TGTGCCATCGGCGCGCAAGAGACCCAGTACTTC	CAIGAQETQYF
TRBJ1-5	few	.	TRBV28	TGTGCCAGCAGTTTACCGACGGCTAATCAGCCCCAGCATTTT	CASSLPTANQPQHF
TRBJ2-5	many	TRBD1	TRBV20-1	TGCAGTGCTAAAAGGACAGGAAAGACCCAGTACTTC	CSAKRTGKTQYF
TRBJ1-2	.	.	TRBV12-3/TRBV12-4	TGTGCCAGCAGTTTCAAGTCGGGGGCTTGGGGTGGCTACACCTTC	CASSFKSGAWGGYTF
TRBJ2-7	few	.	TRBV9	TGTGCCAGCAGCGTAGATACAGGGAGTAGGTCCTACGAGCAGTACTTC	CASSVDTGSRSYEQYF
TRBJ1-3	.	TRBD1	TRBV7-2	TGTGCCAGCAGCTTAACAGGGACAGGGCGATACACCATATATTTT	CASSLTGTGRYTIYF
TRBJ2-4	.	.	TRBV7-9	TGTGCCAGCAGCTTATGGGATAGAAACATTCAGTACTTC	CASSLWDRNIQYF
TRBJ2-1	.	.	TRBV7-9	TGTGCCAGCAGCTTAATATCCGGGGGCCCTTCCTACAATGAGCAGTTCTTC	CASSLISGGPSYNEQFF
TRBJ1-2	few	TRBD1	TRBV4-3	TGCGCCAGCAGCCAAGATCAGGACAGGGGGATAGGCTACACCTTC	CASSQDQDRGIGYTF
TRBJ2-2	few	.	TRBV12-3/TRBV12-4	TGTGCCAGCAGTTTAATCAGGGTCCGGGAGCTGTTTTTT	CASSLIRVRELFF
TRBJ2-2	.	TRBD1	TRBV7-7	TGTGCCAGCAGCCCACAGGGGGCCGGGACCGGGGAGCTGTTTTTT	CASSPQGAGTGELFF
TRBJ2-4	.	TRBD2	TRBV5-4	TGTGCCAGCAGCTCCGGACTAGCGGGGGGCACCGGAAACATTCAGTACTTC	CASSSGLAGGTGNIQYF
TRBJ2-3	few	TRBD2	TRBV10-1	TGCGCCAGCAGTGATGTTGGGCTAGCGGGGGGGCAAGATACGCAGTATTTT	CASSDVGLAGGQDTQYF
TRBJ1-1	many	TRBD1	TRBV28	TGTGCCAGCAGACGGACAGGGGGCGGCACTGAAGCTTTCTTT	CASRRTGGGTEAFF
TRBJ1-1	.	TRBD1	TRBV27	TGTGCCAGCAGTCACGGACAGGTAATAGGGACTGAAGCTTTCTTT	CASSHGQVIGTEAFF
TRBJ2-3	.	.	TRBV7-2	TGTGCCAGCAGCTTAATCGACAGGCCCACAGATACGCAGTATTTT	CASSLIDRPTDTQYF
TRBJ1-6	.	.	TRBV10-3	TGTGCCATCAGTGGTCGGGACAATTCACCCCTCCACTTT	CAISGRDNSPLHF
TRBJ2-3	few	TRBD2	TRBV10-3	TGTGCCATCAACTCGGCCGTGGGGGGGACTAGCACAGATACGCAGTATTTT	CAINSAVGGTSTDTQYF
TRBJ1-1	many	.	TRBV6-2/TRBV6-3	TGTGCCAGCAGTTACAGAAACACTGAAGCTTTCTTT	CASSYRNTEAFF
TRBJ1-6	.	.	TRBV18	TGTGCCAGCTCGCCGACGGCTCGCGATTCACCCCTCCACTTT	CASSPTARDSPLHF
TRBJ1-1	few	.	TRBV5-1	TGCGCCAGCAGCTTGTCCATCCGGGTGACTGAAGCTTTCTTT	CASSLSIRVTEAFF
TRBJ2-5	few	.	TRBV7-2	TGTGCCAGCAGCCCCCCCGGCACCCGAGGAGAGACCCAGTACTTC	CASSPPGTRGETQYF
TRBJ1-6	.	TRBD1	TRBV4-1	TGCGCCAGCAGCCGCCTGACAGGGGATTATAATTCACCCCTCCACTTT	CASSRLTGDYNSPLHF
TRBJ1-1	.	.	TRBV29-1	TGCAGCGTTGAACTAACGGTAATGAACACTGAAGCTTTCTTT	CSVELTVMNTEAFF
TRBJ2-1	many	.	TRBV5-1	TGCGCCAGCAGCTTCGTACGGGGGGCAGGTGAGGAGCAGTTCTTC	CASSFVRGAGEEQFF
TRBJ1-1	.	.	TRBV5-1	TGCGCCAGCAGCCGCGCCGGGACACAGAACACTGAAGCTTTCTTT	CASSRAGTQNTEAFF
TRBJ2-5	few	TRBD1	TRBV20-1	TGCAGTGCCATTACGACAGGGGACCAAGAGACCCAGTACTTC	CSAITTGDQETQYF
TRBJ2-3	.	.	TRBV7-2	TGTGCCGGCAGCCCAGGGCGAGATACGCAGTATTTT	CAGSPGRDTQYF
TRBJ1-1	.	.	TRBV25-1	TGTGCCAGCAGTGAGGAGAGTCTTAAAGCTTTCTTT	CASSEESLKAFF
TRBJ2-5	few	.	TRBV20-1	TGCAGTGCTAGAGACGACGGCCAAGAGACCCAGTACTTC	CSARDDGQETQYF
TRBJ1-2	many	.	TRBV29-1	TGCAGCGTTGAAGATGGCCGGACCGATGGCTACACCTTC	CSVEDGRTDGYTF
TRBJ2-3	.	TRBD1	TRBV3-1	TGTGCCAGCAGTCCGGGACAGGTAACGCAGTATTTT	CASSPGQVTQYF
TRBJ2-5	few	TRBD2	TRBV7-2	TGTGCCAGCAGCTTAGTAGCGGGGGGGGAAGAGACCCAGTACTTC	CASSLVAGGEETQYF
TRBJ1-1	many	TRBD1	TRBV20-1	TGCAGTGCAAAACCGGGACAGGGCGGCACTGAAGCTTTCTTT	CSAKPGQGGTEAFF
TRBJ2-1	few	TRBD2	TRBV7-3	TGTGCCAGCAGCATGGGACTAGCCAATGAGCAGTTCTTC	CASSMGLANEQFF
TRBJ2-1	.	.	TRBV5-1	TGCGCCAGCAGCCCGCCCAGGGCGGGGACCTACAATGAGCAGTTCTTC	CASSPPRAGTYNEQFF
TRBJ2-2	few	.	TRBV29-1	TGCAGCATGGAGGGGGCCACCGGGGAGCTGTTTTTT	CSMEGATGELFF
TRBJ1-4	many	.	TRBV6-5	TGTGCCAGCAGTTACTCGAAAATTCCTGGGTCGAATGAAAAACTGTTTTTT	CASSYSKIPGSNEKLFF
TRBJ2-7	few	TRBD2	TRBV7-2	TGTGCCAGCAGCTCGATACTAGCGGGGGAGTCCTACGAGCAGTACTTC	CASSSILAGESYEQYF
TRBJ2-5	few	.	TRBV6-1	TGTGCCAGCACCCCGACAGCCCAAGAGACCCAGTACTTC	CASTPTAQETQYF